The 11 T cell receptor beta chains given below trace back to one sample, sequenced in a study of blood T cell repertoires in COVID-19 (dated by TCRdb to 2019 to 2021). The library was built by means of the immunoSEQ multiplex PCR assay. In its TCRdb copy, this immuneACCESS table keeps in-frame sequences only and misses some clones. Where compared with another copy, unresolved V genes explain less than half of these, and the others have no known cause. This sample comprises over 35,000 clones, 80% to 90% of them detected only once. In total, the top ten clones hold approximately 32% of the sample. The sequencing sample was made of peripheral blood. These receptors all come from a woman older than 75 with COVID-19, enrolled during active disease.

The chain has TRBV6-2 or TRBV6-3 and TRBJ2-2; a possible D gene is TRBD1 (6 bases). Deletions cut 6 bases from V and 2 bases from J, with 16 bases between. The CDR3 has 16 residues. Germline CDR1 is MNHEY and CDR2 is SVGEGT. The CDR3 is CASSFSIQGNTGELFF. In nucleotides, the CDR3 is TGTGCCAGCAGCTTTTCCATACAGGGAAACACCGGGGAGCTGTTTTTT.

The gene calls are TRBV7-2 and TRBJ2-3; 9 bases are shared with TRBD2. Per germline, CDR1 SGHTA and CDR2 FQGNSA. With 3 bases clipped from V and 1 base from J, the junction kept 5 bases outside the gene matches. The CDR3 totals 16 residues. CDR3: CASSFLAGDGTDTQYF. In DNA, the CDR3 is TGTGCCAGCAGCTTCTTAGCGGGAGACGGCACAGATACGCAGTATTTT.

The V and J genes are TRBV7-2 and TRBJ1-1, with D unresolved. The V gene's germline CDR1 is SGHTA and CDR2 FQGNSA. The CDR3 is 13 amino acids. Trimming pared 5 bases from V and 4 bases from J, leaving 11 bases between. CDR3 DNA sequence: TGTGCCAGCAGCCCTTACTGGTTCACTGAAGCTTTCTTT. Translating gives CASSPYWFTEAFF.

This chain uses TRBV29-1 with TRBJ2-3; tentatively, D is TRBD2 (7 bases). Per the germline V gene, CDR1 is SQVTM and CDR2 is ANQGSEA. This CDR3 contains 14 residues. V was clipped by 7 bases and J by 2 bases, with 16 bases between them. CDR3 nucleotide sequence: TGCAGCGCCACACCGGGGGGCGTCACAGATACGCAGTATTTT. It specifies CSATPGGVTDTQYF.

This clone was seen just once. The genes are TRBV28 and TRBJ1-2, with unresolved D. The V end lost 3 bases, the J end lost 2 bases, and 4 bases lay between the germline ends. CDR3 size: 12 residues. The germline gives CDR1 MDHEN, CDR2 SYDVKM. The CDR3, as DNA: TGTGCCAGCAGTTTTCAGAACTATGGCTACACCTTC. Its protein product is CASSFQNYGYTF.

V and J are TRBV4-3 and TRBJ1-5; 8 bases map to TRBD1. Trimming took 4 bases from V and 2 from J; bases not matched to a gene: 7. The V gene's germline CDR1 is LGHNA and CDR2 YSLEER. The CDR3 is made up of 16 amino acids. The CDR3 nucleotides read TGCGCCAGCAGCCCGTCCTCGACAGGGGGCAATCAGCCCCAGCATTTT. It specifies CASSPSSTGGNQPQHF.

The chain uses TRBV6-2 or TRBV6-3 and TRBJ2-1; D is perhaps TRBD2 (6 bases). V was shortened by 5 bases and J by 9 bases, with 17 bases between the two germline ends. Per the germline V gene, CDR1 is MNHEY and CDR2 is SVGEGT. CDR3 size: 14 residues. The CDR3 coding sequence is TGTGCCAGCAGTCCGAGGACTAACCATGTTGAGCAGTTCTTC. Translating gives CASSPRTNHVEQFF.

The V and J genes are TRBV6-2 or TRBV6-3 and TRBJ1-5; D gene uncertain. CDR3 length equals 13 residues. The ends were cut back, 6 bases at V and 4 bases at J, with 10 bases in the middle. Germline V gene sequence: CDR1 MNHEY, CDR2 SVGEGT. CDR3 in amino acids: CASSLTGNQPQHF. The CDR3 DNA sequence: TGTGCCAGCAGCCTCACTGGTAATCAGCCCCAGCATTTT.

The rearrangement links TRBV5-5 to TRBJ2-7; D perhaps matches TRBD1 (5 bases). CDR1 is SGHKS and CDR2 is YYEKEE in the germline V gene (reference sequence). The CDR3 extends over 14 amino acids. Trimming took off 2 bases at V and 2 bases at J, with 11 bases between the two ends. This CDR3 reads CASSFQAGPYEQYF. As DNA, the CDR3 is TGTGCCAGCAGCTTCCAGGCAGGGCCCTACGAGCAGTACTTC.

V and J are TRBV7-2 and TRBJ1-2; TRBD1 aligns across 7 bases. This CDR3 region has 13 residues. V lost 5 bases, J lost 2 bases, and 2 bases stayed unmatched. The germline CDR1 and CDR2 sequences are SGHTA and FQGNSA. The CDR3 region is CASSPDRNYGYTF. The CDR3 DNA is TGTGCCAGCAGCCCGGACAGGAACTATGGCTACACCTTC.

This sequence joins TRBV7-3 and TRBJ2-2; TRBD1 matches 8 bases. The junction had 3 bases not matched to a gene; V was cut back by 4 bases and J by 2 bases. CDR3 size: 15 residues. CDR1 is SGHTA, CDR2 FQGTGA, per germline. CDR3 sequence (DNA): TGTGCCAGCAGCTCGGGACAGGTCAACACCGGGGAGCTGTTTTTT. Its protein product is CASSSGQVNTGELFF.